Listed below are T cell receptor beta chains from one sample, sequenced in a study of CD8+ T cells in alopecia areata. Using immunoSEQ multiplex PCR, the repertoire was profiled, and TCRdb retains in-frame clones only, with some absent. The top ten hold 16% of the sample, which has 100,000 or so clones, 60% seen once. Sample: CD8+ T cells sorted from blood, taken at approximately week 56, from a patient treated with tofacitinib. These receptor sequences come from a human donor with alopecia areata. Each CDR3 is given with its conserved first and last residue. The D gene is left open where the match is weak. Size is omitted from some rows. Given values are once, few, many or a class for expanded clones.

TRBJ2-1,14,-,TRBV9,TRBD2,TGTGCCAGCAGCGTGAGCGGGGGGGTAAATGAGCAGTTCTTC,CASSVSGGVNEQFF
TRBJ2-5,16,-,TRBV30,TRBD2,TGTGCCTGGAGTGGGGCTAGCGGGGGGCCGGGGGAGACCCAGTACTTC,CAWSGASGGPGETQYF
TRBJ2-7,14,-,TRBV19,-,TGTGCCAGTAGCCGCGGGACATTTTCCTACGAGCAGTACTTC,CASSRGTFSYEQYF
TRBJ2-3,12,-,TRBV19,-,TGTGCCAGTATGGGTGGGGCAGATACGCAGTATTTT,CASMGGADTQYF
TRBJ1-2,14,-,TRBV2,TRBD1,TGTGCCAGCAGTGAGCGGACAGGGGACTATGGCTACACCTTC,CASSERTGDYGYTF
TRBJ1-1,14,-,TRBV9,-,TGTGCCAGCAGCGTAGCTGGGGGGGGCACTGAAGCTTTCTTT,CASSVAGGGTEAFF
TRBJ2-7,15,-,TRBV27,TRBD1,TGTGCCAGCAGTTTCAAGGGACAGGGGAGTTACGAGCAGTACTTC,CASSFKGQGSYEQYF
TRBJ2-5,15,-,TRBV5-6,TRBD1,TGTGCCAGCAGCCGTGTAGGGACAGCACAAGAGACCCAGTACTTC,CASSRVGTAQETQYF
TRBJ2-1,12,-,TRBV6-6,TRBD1,TGTGCCAGCAGTTACCCGGGACAGGAATACTTCTTC,CASSYPGQEYFF
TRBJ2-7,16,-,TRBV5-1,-,TGCGCCAGCAGCTTGGATAGGGACCGCGCTGACTACGAGCAGTACTTC,CASSLDRDRADYEQYF
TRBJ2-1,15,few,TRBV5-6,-,TGTGCCAGCAGCACCGGGGGGCCTCTCTACAATGAGCAGTTCTTC,CASSTGGPLYNEQFF
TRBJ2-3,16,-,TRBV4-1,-,TGTGCCAGCAGCTTAGGCCTAATGCCGGTCGCGGATACGCAGTATTTT,CASSLGLMPVADTQYF
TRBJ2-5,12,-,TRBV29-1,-,TGCAGCGTTGGGGGGGTCCAAGAGACCCAGTACTTC,CSVGGVQETQYF
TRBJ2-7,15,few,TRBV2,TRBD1,TGTGCCAGCACCCCGGGACAGTCAAAAACCTACGAGCAGTACTTC,CASTPGQSKTYEQYF
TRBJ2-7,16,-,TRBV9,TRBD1,TGTGCCAGCAGCGCGACCCGGGACAGGGTGTCCTACGAGCAGTACTTC,CASSATRDRVSYEQYF
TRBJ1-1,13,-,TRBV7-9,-,TGTGCCAGCGAGTTTAGCCAGGACACTGAAGCTTTCTTT,CASEFSQDTEAFF
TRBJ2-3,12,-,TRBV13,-,TGTGCCAGCAGCTCGTTCACAGATACGCAGTATTTT,CASSSFTDTQYF
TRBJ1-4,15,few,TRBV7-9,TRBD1,TGTGCCAGCAGCGGACGGACAGGGATAGGGGAAAAACTGTTTTTT,CASSGRTGIGEKLFF
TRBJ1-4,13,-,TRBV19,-,TGTGCCAGTAGTGGGATGTATAATGAAAAACTGTTTTTT,CASSGMYNEKLFF
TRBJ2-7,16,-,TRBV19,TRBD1,TGTGCCAGTAGTGCGCCGCCCGGGACAGGGACTTACGAGCAGTACTTC,CASSAPPGTGTYEQYF
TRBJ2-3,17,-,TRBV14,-,TGTGCCAGCAGCCAAGATGGGCCGGGACCCCCCACAGATACGCAGTATTTT,CASSQDGPGPPTDTQYF
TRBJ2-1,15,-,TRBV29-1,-,TGCAGCGTTGAAGATCCCATCGGCTCCTACAATGAGCAGTTCTTC,CSVEDPIGSYNEQFF